This passage covers 20 T cell receptor beta chains from one sample sequenced in a study of control samples from healthy donors and cancer patients. Profiled with immunoSEQ multiplex PCR; TCRdb holds only in-frame clones, not every one. The sample shows fewer than 80,000 clones, around 90% of them seen only once. The source material was PBMCs. All receptors derive from a man in his sixties with colorectal cancer.

The CDR3 sequence: CASSLGWGTEAFF. For the CDR3, the DNA is TGTGCCAGCAGCTTGGGGTGGGGCACTGAAGCTTTCTTT. The rearrangement uses TRBV5-4 and TRBJ1-1; D is undetermined. This CDR3 is built from 13 residues. Looked up from germline, CDR1 is SGHNT and CDR2 is YYREEE (reference sequence). With 0 bases removed from V and 4 bases from J, the gap between germline ends came to 7 bases.

CDR3 protein: CASSGPGGWNTIYF. The CDR3 region has the DNA TGTGCCAGCAGTGGGCCAGGGGGCTGGAACACCATATATTTT. The chain combines TRBV25-1 with TRBJ1-3; 8 bases line up with TRBD1. CDR3 length: 14 amino acids. V lost 4 bases to trimming and J lost 7 bases; unmatched junction nucleotides: 6. Germline assignment: CDR1 MGHDK and CDR2 SYGVNS.

The V gene is TRBV5-1, the J gene TRBJ2-7; D tentatively reads TRBD1 or TRBD2 (5 bases each). The V gene's germline CDR1 is SGHRS and CDR2 YFSETQ. This CDR3 region has 14 residues. V shed 0 bases and J shed 4 bases, with 11 bases lying between them. CDR3 nucleotide sequence: TGCGCCAGCAGCTTGGAGGGACGGTCGTACGAGCAGTACTTC. This translates into CASSLEGRSYEQYF. The full variable domain, its missing parts supplied by reference TRBV5-1 and TRBJ2-7, is KAGVTQTPRYLIKTRGQQVTLSCSPISGHRSVSWYQQTPGQGLQFLFEYFSETQRNKGNFPGRFSGRQFSNSRSEMNVSTLELGDSALYLCASSLEGRSYEQYFGPGTRLTVT.

The count of this clone is one. In the same sample, other DNA sequences code for this CDR3. This chain joins TRBV11-3 and TRBJ2-7; D possibly uses TRBD1 or TRBD2 (7 bases each). Germline values: CDR1 SGHNT, CDR2 YENEEA. V lost 5 bases and J 0 bases, leaving 20 bases between the germline ends. This CDR3 comprises 17 residues. The CDR3 loop reads CASSKGGAGGSSYEQYF. CDR3 DNA: TGTGCCAGCAGCAAAGGGGGGGCAGGGGGGAGCTCCTACGAGCAGTACTTC.

V gene TRBV4-1 combines with J gene TRBJ1-3; 8 bases line up with TRBD1. V was pared by 5 bases and J by 3 bases, with 3 bases of the junction left unmatched. The CDR3 has 14 residues. Germline CDR1 and CDR2: MGHRA and YSYEKL. The CDR3 is CASSGRGLGNTIYF. The CDR3 region has the DNA TGCGCCAGCAGCGGCAGGGGGCTTGGAAACACCATATATTTT.

This clone was picked up a small number of times. The gene calls are TRBV7-2 and TRBJ2-6; no reliable D call. Germline CDR1 SGHTA, CDR2 FQGNSA. The CDR3 length is 14 residues. V lost 4 bases and J lost 0, with 4 bases in between. CDR3 sequence (DNA): TGTGCCAGCAGCTCCAGCTCTGGGGCCAACGTCCTGACTTTC. Its translation: CASSSSSGANVLTF.

Concerning this clone: The junction departs from germline at one end; a sequencing error may be responsible. The genes are TRBV11-2 and TRBJ2-2, with TRBD2 matching 8 bases. The CDR3 runs 16 residues. CDR1 is SGHAT, CDR2 FQNNGV, per germline. CDR3 sequence (DNA): TGTGCCCGCAGCCTTTCTCGACGGGGGGGGGCCGGGGAGCTGTTTTTT. This sequence encodes CARSLSRRGGAGELFF.

The V call is TRBV7-9, the J call TRBJ2-7, with 11 bases aligning to TRBD1. This CDR3 comprises 13 residues. Unmatched junction bases numbered 6, after V lost 5 bases and J lost 9 bases. Germline-derived CDR1 and CDR2 are SEHNR and FQNEAQ (reference sequence). The CDR3 is CASSRDRGGVQYF. The CDR3 bases are TGTGCCAGCAGCCGGGACAGGGGGGGCGTGCAGTACTTC.

This chain joins TRBV7-9 and TRBJ2-1; 7 bases match TRBD2. This CDR3 spans 14 amino acids. Losses at the gene ends were 6 bases for V and 9 bases for J; bases not matched to a gene: 11. The germline V gene has CDR1 SEHNR and CDR2 FQNEAQ (reference sequence). CDR3 in DNA: TGTGCCAGCAGGGCTCTTAGCGGCGGGGGTGAGCAGTTCTTC. Translating gives CASRALSGGGEQFF.

Notes on this clone: Distinct nucleotide sequences in the sample also encode this CDR3. The V gene is TRBV11-1, the J gene TRBJ2-7; either TRBD1 or TRBD2 may supply D (6 bases each). The CDR3 is 15 amino acids. V was pared by 5 bases and J by 7 bases, with 21 bases between. Germline values: CDR1 SGHAT, CDR2 FQDESV (reference sequence). CDR3 in amino acids: CASSPEGGIRGEQYF. The CDR3 DNA is TGTGCCAGCAGCCCCGAGGGGGGAATCCGAGGGGAGCAGTACTTC.

CDR3 nucleotides: TGTGCCTGGAGTGTACAGGGCGGAGGTGAAAAACTGTTTTTT. Residues: CAWSVQGGGEKLFF. The V and J genes are TRBV30 and TRBJ1-4; tentatively, D is TRBD1 (6 bases). This CDR3 is built from 14 residues. V dropped 0 bases and J dropped 7 bases, with 12 bases sitting between them. The germline CDR1 and CDR2 sequences are GTSNPN and SVGIG (reference sequence).

The V gene is TRBV28, the J gene TRBJ1-4, with D possibly matching TRBD1 (6 bases). Per the germline V gene, CDR1 is MDHEN and CDR2 is SYDVKM. CDR3 length: 14 amino acids. V dropped 6 bases and J dropped 8 bases, with 16 bases sitting between them. In DNA, the CDR3 is TGTGCCAGCAGGGACGGGGGGGCGCAGGAAAAACTGTTTTTT. This codes for CASRDGGAQEKLFF.

The chain combines TRBV19 with TRBJ2-7; 7 bases are shared with TRBD2. CDR1 and CDR2 (germline): LNHDA, SQIVND (reference sequence). V trimming: 4 bases; J trimming: 2 bases; junction bases outside the gene matches: 2. The CDR3 sequence is 13 residues long. The CDR3 loop reads CASSREGTYEQYF. CDR3 coding DNA: TGTGCCAGTAGTAGGGAGGGGACCTACGAGCAGTACTTC.

The rearrangement links TRBV30 to TRBJ1-1, with D tentatively TRBD1 (5 bases). Deletions cut 4 bases from V and 10 bases from J, with 16 bases between. The germline V gene has CDR1 GTSNPN and CDR2 SVGIG (reference sequence). The CDR3 sequence is 12 residues long. The CDR3 reads CAWTWDHGGAFF. CDR3 DNA sequence: TGTGCCTGGACCTGGGACCATGGGGGAGCTTTCTTT.

CDR3: CASSLAVGAYNEQFF. The CDR3 DNA is TGCGCCAGCAGCTTGGCAGTTGGGGCGTACAATGAGCAGTTCTTC. The chain combines TRBV5-1 with TRBJ2-1; the D gene is possibly TRBD1 (5 bases). Between the trimmed V and J ends, which lost 0 bases and 4 bases, there was a span of 11 bases. Germline values: CDR1 SGHRS, CDR2 YFSETQ. This CDR3 is built from 15 residues.

The chain has TRBV30 and TRBJ2-2, with D possibly matching TRBD2 (5 bases). Germline-derived CDR1 and CDR2 are GTSNPN and SVGIG (reference sequence). The CDR3 totals 13 residues. V was shortened by 1 base and J by 7 bases, with 10 bases between the two germline ends. The CDR3 DNA reads as TGTGCCTGGAGTGGATCCCGGGGCGGGGAGCTGTTTTTT. Translation gives CAWSGSRGGELFF.

The rearrangement uses TRBV4-1 and TRBJ2-7; no firm D call. Germline lookup yields CDR1 MGHRA and CDR2 YSYEKL. This CDR3 contains 16 residues. V shed 2 bases and J shed 1 base, with 15 bases lying between them. DNA for the CDR3: TGCGCCAGCAGCCAAAACCATGGCAGGCAGTCCTACGAGCAGTACTTC. This gives the protein CASSQNHGRQSYEQYF.

This chain joins TRBV7-2 and TRBJ2-5; D call uncertain. The CDR3 has 14 residues. The V and J ends lost 1 base and 1 base respectively, with 7 bases between them. Germline assignment: CDR1 SGHTA and CDR2 FQGNSA. In nucleotides, the CDR3 is TGTGCCAGCAGCTTAGGGAATGTCCAAGAGACCCAGTACTTC. It yields the protein CASSLGNVQETQYF.

V is TRBV19 and J is TRBJ1-5; D is possibly TRBD1 (5 bases). Germline assignment: CDR1 LNHDA and CDR2 SQIVND (reference sequence). The CDR3 contains 13 residues. Trimming removed 8 bases at V and 5 bases at J, with 13 bases between. In DNA, the CDR3 is TGTGCCAGTGGGGGGGTGTCATATCAGCCCCAGCATTTT. Its translation: CASGGVSYQPQHF.

The gene calls are TRBV6-1 and TRBJ1-1; D might be TRBD1 (6 bases). The CDR3 has 14 amino acids. CDR1 and CDR2 (germline): MNHNS, SASEGT. Deletions cut 6 bases from V and 1 base from J, with 12 bases between. The CDR3 bases are TGTGCCAGCAGAAAACAGGGCCCGAACACTGAAGCTTTCTTT. Encoded protein: CASRKQGPNTEAFF.